Below, 6 T cell receptor beta chains from the same sample are listed, as sequenced in a study of response to subunit inactivated influenza vaccine. TCRdb ran MiXCR on the RT-PCR reads and lists one entry per CDR3 protein. The sample has over 800,000 distinct CDR3 sequences, 21% seen once. The sequenced sample was PBMCs from blood, obtained around 5 days after vaccination. The receptors here all came from a man aged 45-65 years who received an inactivated influenza vaccine.

CDR3 sequence (DNA): TGTGCCAGCAGCTTACCAGGGCTGACTGAAGCTTTCTTT. Translating gives CASSLPGLTEAFF. This sequence joins TRBV7-9 and TRBJ1-1; maybe TRBD1 (5 bases). The CDR3 totals 13 residues. Between the trimmed V and J ends, which lost 2 bases and 5 bases, there was a span of 9 bases. Germline V gene lookup returns CDR1 SEHNR and CDR2 FQNEAQ (reference sequence). Together with reference TRBV7-9 and TRBJ1-1, the CDR3 gives the full variable domain: DTGVSQNPRHKITKRGQNVTFRCDPISEHNRLYWYRQTLGQGPEFLTYFQNEAQLEKSRLLSDRFSAERPKGSFSTLEIQRTEQGDSAMYLCASSLPGLTEAFFGQGTRLTVV.

This clonotype was seen ten or more times. The genes are TRBV6-1 and TRBJ2-1, with TRBD2 matching 10 bases. CDR1 is MNHNS and CDR2 is SASEGT in the germline V gene. J was trimmed by 1 base and V by 5 bases; bases with no gene match: 2. The CDR3 contains 15 residues. CDR3 DNA sequence: TGTGCCAGCAGTCGTAGCGGGAGGTCCTACAATGAGCAGTTCTTC. It codes for CASSRSGRSYNEQFF.

The chain carries TRBV18 and TRBJ2-7; perhaps TRBD1 as D (6 bases). The CDR3 has 15 amino acids. V lost 2 bases and J 4 bases, leaving 15 bases between the germline ends. Germline assignment: CDR1 KGHSH and CDR2 LQKENI. The CDR3 nucleotides read TGTGCCAGCTCACCATCGTATACAGGGCTGTACGAGCAGTACTTC. Its translation is CASSPSYTGLYEQYF. The whole variable domain, remainder taken from reference TRBV18 and TRBJ2-7, is NAGVMQNPRHLVRRRGQEARLRCSPMKGHSHVYWYRQLPEEGLKFMVYLQKENIIDESGMPKERFSAEFPKEGPSILRIQQVVRGDSAAYFCASSPSYTGLYEQYFGPGTRLTVT.

This clonotype was observed a handful of times. The chain has TRBV27 and TRBJ1-3, with TRBD1 as a possible D gene (6 bases). The CDR3 extends over 15 amino acids. Germline CDR1 reads MNHEY; CDR2 reads SMNVEV (reference sequence). The ends were cut back, 2 bases at V and 2 bases at J, with 10 bases in the middle. The CDR3 loop is CASSLQGQTGNTIYF. The DNA for the CDR3 is TGTGCCAGCAGTTTACAGGGACAAACTGGAAACACCATATATTTT.

The V gene is TRBV20-1, the J gene TRBJ2-3; D not resolved. This CDR3 contains 14 residues. CDR1 and CDR2 from the germline V gene are DFQATT and SNEGSKA (reference sequence). V was trimmed by 0 bases and J by 3 bases, leaving 10 bases between them. In nucleotides, the CDR3 is TGCAGTGCTAGAGACGAAAAGAAAACAGATACGCAGTATTTT. It encodes CSARDEKKTDTQYF.

This clonotype was counted a few times. The chain links TRBV5-6 to TRBJ2-7; no clear D gene. With 5 bases removed from V and 5 bases from J, the gap between germline ends came to 8 bases. The length of the CDR3 is 11 residues. Germline V gene sequence: CDR1 SGHDT, CDR2 YYEEEE. CDR3 loop: CASRYGHEQYF. The CDR3 DNA sequence: TGTGCCAGCAGATATGGACACGAGCAGTACTTC.